The clone carrying this T cell receptor beta chain was observed a handful of times. Its antigen is currently unknown. The sample comes from a study of neoadjuvant nivolumab and ipilimumab in lung cancer. Study-wide results and caveats: From pretherapy to surgery, tumor richness and clonality rose with dual therapy.

Sequenced by immunoSEQ multiplex PCR; TCRdb stores in-frame clones only, minus some. The repertoire holds under 5,500 clones, with 70% to 80% as singletons. Germline CDR1 is MNHEY and CDR2 is SVGAGI. Deletions cut 0 bases from V and 5 bases from J, with 1 base between. The CDR3 length is 11 residues. Here the sequenced sample was normal lung tissue adjacent to the tumor, taken after neoadjuvant nivolumab, alone or with ipilimumab, at or shortly before surgery. The clonotype comes from an adult with non-small cell lung cancer. Some clones in this sample may be carry-over from other donors' samples. The V call is TRBV6-5, the J call TRBJ2-5, with D unclear. CDR3 amino acids: CASSYSETQYF. CDR3 DNA: TGTGCCAGCAGTTACTCGGAGACCCAGTACTTC.